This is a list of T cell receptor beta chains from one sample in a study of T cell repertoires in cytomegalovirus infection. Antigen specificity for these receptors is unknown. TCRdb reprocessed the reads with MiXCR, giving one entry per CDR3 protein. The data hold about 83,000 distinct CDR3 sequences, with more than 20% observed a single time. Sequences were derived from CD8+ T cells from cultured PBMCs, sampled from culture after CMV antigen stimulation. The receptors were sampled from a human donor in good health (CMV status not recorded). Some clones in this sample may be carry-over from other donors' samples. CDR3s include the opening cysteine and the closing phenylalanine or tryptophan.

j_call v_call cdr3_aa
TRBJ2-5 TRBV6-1 CASGDPGSETQYF
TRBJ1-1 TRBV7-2 CASSPRDRGPLTEAFF
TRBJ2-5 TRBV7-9 CASSPRAPETQYF
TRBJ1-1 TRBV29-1 CSVAPQGATEAFF
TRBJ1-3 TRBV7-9 CASSSRDRAGNTIYF
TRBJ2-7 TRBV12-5 CASDSGASSYEQYF
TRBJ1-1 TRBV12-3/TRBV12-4 CASSRPAGGLGTEAFF
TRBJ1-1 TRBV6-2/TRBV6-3 CASSWDRLQAFF
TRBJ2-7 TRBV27 CASSLPGGNYEQYF
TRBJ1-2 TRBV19 CASSIQPQRGMNYGYTF
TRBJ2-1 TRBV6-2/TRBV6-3 CASSSRLGLAGPTYNEQFF
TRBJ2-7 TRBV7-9 CASSHPRDRGAYEQYF
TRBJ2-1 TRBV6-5 CASSTDRVGEQFF
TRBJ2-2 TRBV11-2 CASEPEAPLGGELFF
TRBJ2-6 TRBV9 CASSVEHSRPGANVLTF
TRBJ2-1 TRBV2 CASSEGGTSGPYNEQFF